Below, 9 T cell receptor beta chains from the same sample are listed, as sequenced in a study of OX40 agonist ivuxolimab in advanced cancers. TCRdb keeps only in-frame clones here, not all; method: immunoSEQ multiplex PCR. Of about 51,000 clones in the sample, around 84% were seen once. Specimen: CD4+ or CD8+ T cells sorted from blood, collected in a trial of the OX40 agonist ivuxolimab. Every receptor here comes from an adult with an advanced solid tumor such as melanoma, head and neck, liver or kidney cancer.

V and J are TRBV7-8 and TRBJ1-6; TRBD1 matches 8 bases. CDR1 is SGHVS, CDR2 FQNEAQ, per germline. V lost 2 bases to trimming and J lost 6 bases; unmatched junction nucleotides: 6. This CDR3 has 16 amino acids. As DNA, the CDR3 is TGTGCCAGCAGCTTATCGGTGACAGGGGTTAATTCACCCCTCCACTTT. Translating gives CASSLSVTGVNSPLHF.

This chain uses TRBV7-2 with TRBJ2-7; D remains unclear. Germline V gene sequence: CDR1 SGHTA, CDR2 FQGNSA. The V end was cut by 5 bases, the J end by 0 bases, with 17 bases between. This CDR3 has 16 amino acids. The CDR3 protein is CASSPAPSVYSYEQYF. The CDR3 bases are TGTGCCAGCAGCCCAGCTCCCAGCGTTTACTCCTACGAGCAGTACTTC.

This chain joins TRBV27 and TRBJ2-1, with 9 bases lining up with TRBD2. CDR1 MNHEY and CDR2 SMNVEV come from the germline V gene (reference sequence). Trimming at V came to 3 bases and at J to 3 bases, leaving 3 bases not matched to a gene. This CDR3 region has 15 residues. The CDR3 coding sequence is TGTGCCAGCAGTTTCGGCGGGGGGGACTACAATGAGCAGTTCTTC. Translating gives CASSFGGGDYNEQFF.

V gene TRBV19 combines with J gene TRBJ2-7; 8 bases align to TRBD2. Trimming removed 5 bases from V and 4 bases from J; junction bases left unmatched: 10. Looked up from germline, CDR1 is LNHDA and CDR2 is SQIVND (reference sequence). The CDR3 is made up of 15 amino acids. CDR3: CASSELGGARYEQYF. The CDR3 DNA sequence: TGTGCCAGTAGTGAGCTCGGGGGGGCCCGGTACGAGCAGTACTTC.

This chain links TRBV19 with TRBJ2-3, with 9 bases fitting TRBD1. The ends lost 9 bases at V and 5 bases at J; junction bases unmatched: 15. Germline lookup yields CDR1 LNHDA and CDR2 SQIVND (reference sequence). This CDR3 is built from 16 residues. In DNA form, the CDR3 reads TGTGCCAGCCGCACCCTGGGACAGGGAAAAGGAGATACGCAGTATTTT. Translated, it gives CASRTLGQGKGDTQYF.

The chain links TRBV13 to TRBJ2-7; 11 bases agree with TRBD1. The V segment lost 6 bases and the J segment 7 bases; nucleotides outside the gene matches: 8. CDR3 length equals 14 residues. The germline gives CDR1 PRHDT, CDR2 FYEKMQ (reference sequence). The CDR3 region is CASRGQGALEEQYF. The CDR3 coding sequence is TGTGCCAGCAGAGGACAGGGGGCTTTAGAGGAGCAGTACTTC. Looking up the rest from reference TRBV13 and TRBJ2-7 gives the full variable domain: AAGVIQSPRHLIKEKRETATLKCYPIPRHDTVYWYQQGPGQDPQFLISFYEKMQSDKGSIPDRFSAQQFSDYHSELNMSSLELGDSALYFCASRGQGALEEQYFGPGTRLTVT.

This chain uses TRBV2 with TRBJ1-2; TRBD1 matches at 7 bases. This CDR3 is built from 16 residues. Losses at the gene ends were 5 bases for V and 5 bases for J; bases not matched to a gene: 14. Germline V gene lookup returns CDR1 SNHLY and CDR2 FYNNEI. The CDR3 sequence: CASSWTGVVFEYGYTF. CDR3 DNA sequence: TGTGCCAGCAGTTGGACAGGCGTCGTATTTGAGTATGGCTACACCTTC.

The CDR3 region is CASSEAGAVSSYNEQFF. In DNA, the CDR3 is TGCGCCAGCAGCGAGGCAGGGGCTGTGAGCTCCTACAATGAGCAGTTCTTC. The rearrangement uses TRBV5-1 and TRBJ2-1; maybe TRBD1 (6 bases). The germline gives CDR1 SGHRS, CDR2 YFSETQ. V lost 4 bases to trimming and J lost 0 bases, with 17 bases between them. The CDR3 has 17 residues.

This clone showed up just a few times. The CDR3 loop is CASSLPQGVPYGYTF. The CDR3 DNA follows: TGTGCCAGCAGTTTACCACAGGGGGTTCCCTATGGCTACACCTTC. The rearrangement uses TRBV28 and TRBJ1-2, with 8 bases aligning to TRBD1. CDR1 is MDHEN, CDR2 SYDVKM, per germline. V lost 2 bases, J lost 4 bases, and 6 bases stayed unmatched. This CDR3 contains 15 residues.